The sample holds a few counts of the clone carrying this TCR beta chain. Its target is not known. Trimming took off 3 bases at V and 4 bases at J, with 13 bases between the two ends. Per germline, CDR1 GTSNPN and CDR2 SVGIG (reference sequence). The CDR3 is 14 amino acids. This specimen comes from a study of T cell repertoires in aging, cancer and after chemotherapy. Broader study findings: Thymic emigration or peripheral T cell expansion may be impaired by lymphoid organ infiltration in hematological cancer. In each cancer cohort, median generation probability increased across chemotherapy, suggesting thymic output rebounded.

Amplification of TCR beta used genomic DNA extracted from peripheral blood. Multiplex touch-down PCR with TRB-A/B primers amplified rearranged V-D-J TRB sequences. TCRdb reanalysed the multiplex PCR reads using MiXCR and keeps one entry per CDR3 protein. Of about 2,500 distinct CDR3 sequences listed, roughly 65% are singletons. The clonotype originates from a human donor with a blood cancer. Sequencing used blood. The rearrangement joins TRBV30 to TRBJ2-1; D not resolved. The CDR3 DNA reads TGTGCCTGGAGCGCTCGGAGACCTTACAATGAGCAGTTCTTC. Its translation is CAWSARRPYNEQFF.